The 6 T cell receptor beta chains below come from one sample, sequenced in a study of blood T cells in healthy people across ages. With a J-beta primer mix and a sample-barcoded 5' primer, a second PCR ran 7 to 11 cycles. TCRdb independently ran MiXCR on the 5' RACE reads; one entry per CDR3 protein. This sample has about 280,000 distinct CDR3 sequences; roughly a quarter occur once, and the top ten carry 29%. Sequenced: blood. The receptor source for this set is a woman aged 70 to 79 in good health.

This clonotype has at least ten counts. The genes are TRBV6-6 and TRBJ1-1; D is perhaps TRBD1 (5 bases). The V gene's germline CDR1 is MNHNY and CDR2 SVGAGI (reference sequence). The CDR3 length is 14 residues. The V and J ends lost 0 bases and 5 bases respectively, with 10 bases between them. CDR3 DNA sequence: TGTGCCAGCAGTTACTCTAGGGGAGGGACTGAAGCTTTCTTT. It is translated as CASSYSRGGTEAFF.

This chain joins TRBV5-1 and TRBJ1-2, with 7 bases lining up with TRBD1. Germline trimming cut 4 bases from V and 6 bases from J; bases unmatched to any gene: 6. Germline CDR1 reads SGHRS; CDR2 reads YFSETQ. There are 13 residues in the CDR3. CDR3 coding DNA: TGCGCCAGCAGCGGCCAACAGGGGAATGGCTACACCTTC. Translated: CASSGQQGNGYTF.

This clonotype was counted only a few times. The chain joins TRBV5-6 to TRBJ1-1, with D possibly matching TRBD1 (6 bases). The CDR3 runs 11 residues. Germline lookup yields CDR1 SGHDT and CDR2 YYEEEE. The CDR3 DNA follows: TGTGCTACGCGGGGGCACGGAGAAGCTTTCTTT. Residues: CATRGHGEAFF.

There are a few counts of this clonotype. V gene TRBV29-1 combines with J gene TRBJ2-1; a weak D match, TRBD1 (5 bases). Trimming left V 4 bases short and J 7 bases short, with 11 bases between. The CDR3 runs to 12 residues. CDR1 is SQVTM and CDR2 is ANQGSEA in the germline V gene. The CDR3 DNA reads TGCAGCGTTGTATCGTCAGGGAATGAGCAGTTCTTC. Amino acid sequence: CSVVSSGNEQFF.

Here the CDR3 reads CASSFVQNNSPLHF. CDR3 DNA sequence: TGTGCCAGCAGCTTCGTACAGAATAATTCACCCCTCCACTTT. J is TRBJ1-6 and V is TRBV7-8; D call uncertain. The CDR3 sequence is 14 residues long. V was clipped by 3 bases and J by 5 bases, with 8 bases between them. CDR1 is SGHVS and CDR2 is FQNEAQ in the germline V gene.

This clonotype was found a few times. The chain links TRBV20-1 to TRBJ2-7, with D possibly matching TRBD2 (5 bases). Germline lookup yields CDR1 DFQATT and CDR2 SNEGSKA (reference sequence). The ends were cut back, 3 bases at V and 5 bases at J, with 11 bases in the middle. This CDR3 spans 12 amino acids. The CDR3 nucleotides read TGCAGTGCTAGCCGGGGTGGCGACGAGCAGTACTTC. Translating gives CSASRGGDEQYF.